This T cell receptor beta chain was identified during a study of T-cell reconstitution after alpha-beta-depleted transplantation in children. Study-wide results and caveats: About two months after transplant, alpha-beta T cells reportedly came from several hundred expanded graft clones. One year post-transplant, T-cell counts and diversity were largely derived from T cells produced anew. Recipient T cells and thymic progenitors that survived were the source of the high TCRbeta diversity seen at day 60 in some patients.

This clonotype appeared many times. The antigen remains unidentified. The TCRbeta library incorporated unique molecular identifiers. TCRdb processed the PCR reads anew with MiXCR; each CDR3 protein has one entry. The sample lists about 230,000 distinct CDR3 sequences; roughly a tenth were seen once. CDR3 length: 11 amino acids. The V and J ends lost 9 bases and 0 bases respectively, with 4 bases between them. Germline CDR1 SGHDT, CDR2 YYEEEE. The sample in question was PBMCs, obtained before TCRalphabeta/CD19-depleted stem cell transplant. This TCR was sampled from a child under two years old with acute myeloid leukemia, due to receive a stem cell transplant. V is TRBV5-6 and J is TRBJ2-4; D unclear. The CDR3 region is CATLAKNIQYF. CDR3 DNA sequence: TGTGCCACCCTAGCCAAAAACATTCAGTACTTC.